This record covers a single TCR beta chain. Its antigen is unidentified. The sample is drawn from a study of T cell repertoires in cytomegalovirus infection. V lost 6 bases to trimming and J lost 4 bases; unmatched junction nucleotides: 8. Germline lookup yields CDR1 WSHSY and CDR2 SAAADI. This CDR3 spans 15 amino acids. TCRdb re-called the reads with MiXCR, one entry per CDR3 protein. The sample holds about 110,000 distinct CDR3 sequences; 25% to 35% are singletons and the top ten take roughly three quarters. J is TRBJ1-1 and V is TRBV10-2; 10 bases fit TRBD1. The sequencing used CD8+ T cells from cultured PBMCs, collected from culture after CMV antigen stimulation. The clonotype originates from a human donor in good health (CMV status not recorded). Some clones in this sample may be carry-over from other donors' samples. DNA of the CDR3: TGCGCCAGCAGCGACCAGACAGGGGGCTTCACTGAAGCTTTCTTT. This codes for CASSDQTGGFTEAFF.